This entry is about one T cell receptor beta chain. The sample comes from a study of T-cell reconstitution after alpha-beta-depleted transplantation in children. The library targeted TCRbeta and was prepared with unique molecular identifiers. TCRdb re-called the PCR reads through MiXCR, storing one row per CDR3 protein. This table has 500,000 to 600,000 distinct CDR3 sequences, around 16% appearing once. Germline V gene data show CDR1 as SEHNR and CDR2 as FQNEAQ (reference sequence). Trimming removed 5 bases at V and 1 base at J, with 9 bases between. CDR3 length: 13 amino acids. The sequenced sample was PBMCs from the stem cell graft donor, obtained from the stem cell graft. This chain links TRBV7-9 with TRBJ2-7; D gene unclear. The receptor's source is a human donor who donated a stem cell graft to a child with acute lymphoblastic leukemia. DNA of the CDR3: TGTGCCAGCAGCGCGAAGCAGTCCTACGAGCAGTACTTC. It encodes CASSAKQSYEQYF.